A single sample is the source of the 12 T cell receptor beta chains below, sequenced in a study of T cells after yellow fever vaccination. One entry per CDR3 protein results from TCRdb running MiXCR on the 5' RACE reads. Among about 150,000 distinct CDR3 sequences listed, approximately 6% were seen once. The sequenced sample was CD4+ T cells sorted from PBMCs, obtained on the day of the first yellow fever vaccination. Receptors were obtained from a man aged 18 to 29 who received the YFV17D yellow fever vaccine.

This clonotype was observed at least ten times. The chain is built from TRBV12-3 or TRBV12-4 and TRBJ1-1; the D gene is possibly TRBD1 (5 bases). The CDR3 contains 13 residues. The V and J ends lost 6 bases and 1 base respectively, with 9 bases between them. The CDR3 DNA follows: TGTGCCAGCAGCTCCGGGACGAACACTGAAGCTTTCTTT. It encodes CASSSGTNTEAFF.

This clonotype showed up many times. This chain joins TRBV6-5 and TRBJ2-1; D ambiguous. With 2 bases removed from V and 4 bases from J, the gap between germline ends came to 12 bases. Germline CDR1 and CDR2: MNHEY and SVGAGI. The CDR3 sequence is 15 residues long. CDR3 in amino acids: CASSYSLELYNEQFF. The CDR3 region has the DNA TGTGCCAGCAGTTACAGCCTAGAGCTTTACAATGAGCAGTTCTTC.

This clonotype was counted between two and nine times. V is TRBV7-3 and J is TRBJ2-6; tentative D call: TRBD2 (5 bases). The CDR3 covers 18 residues. Germline CDR1 reads SGHTA; CDR2 reads FQGTGA. V was trimmed by 0 bases and J by 0 bases, leaving 12 bases between them. CDR3 protein: CASSLTRAGLSGANVLTF. The CDR3 nucleotides are TGTGCCAGCAGCTTAACGCGTGCGGGCCTCTCTGGGGCCAACGTCCTGACTTTC.

Many counts were recorded for this clonotype. The rearrangement joins TRBV28 to TRBJ2-7; 7 nucleotides align to TRBD2. Per germline, CDR1 MDHEN and CDR2 SYDVKM. Trimming took 5 bases from V and 0 from J; bases not matched to a gene: 7. The length of the CDR3 is 15 residues. The CDR3 coding sequence is TGTGCCAGCAGTCCCCGAGGGAGGGGCTCCTACGAGCAGTACGTC. Protein: CASSPRGRGSYEQYV.

J is TRBJ2-5 and V is TRBV20-1, with D tentatively TRBD2 (5 bases). V lost 2 bases and J 7 bases, leaving 20 bases between the germline ends. The CDR3 runs 15 residues. Looked up from germline, CDR1 is DFQATT and CDR2 is SNEGSKA (reference sequence). CDR3 coding DNA: TGCAGTGCTAGATCTCCTAGCTCTCGATCTGGGACCCAGTACTTC. It yields the protein CSARSPSSRSGTQYF.

This clonotype was counted once. The chain couples TRBV7-2 to TRBJ2-3; the match to TRBD1 covers 7 bases. Germline V gene sequence: CDR1 SGHTA, CDR2 FQGNSA. CDR3 length: 13 residues. The J segment lost 4 bases and the V segment lost 5 bases, leaving 3 bases of the junction unmatched. CDR3 loop: CTSSTDRADTQYF. CDR3 DNA sequence: TGTACCAGCAGCACCGACAGGGCAGATACGCAGTATTTT.

This clonotype has more than one count but fewer than ten. CDR3 nucleotides: TGTGCCAGCAGCCCCGGGACAGGGTTTACAGATACGCAGTATTTT. This translates into CASSPGTGFTDTQYF. V and J are TRBV9 and TRBJ2-3; 9 bases are shared with TRBD1. The V gene end was trimmed by 4 bases and the J gene end by 3 bases; junction bases not matched to a gene: 6. Germline V gene lookup returns CDR1 SGDLS and CDR2 YYNGEE. There are 15 residues in the CDR3. Looking up the rest from reference TRBV9 and TRBJ2-3 gives the full variable domain: DSGVTQTPKHLITATGQRVTLRCSPRSGDLSVYWYQQSLDQGLQFLIQYYNGEERAKGNILERFSAQQFPDLHSELNLSSLELGDSALYFCASSPGTGFTDTQYFGPGTRLTVL.

This clonotype was seen many times. The chain links TRBV7-9 to TRBJ1-2; D might be TRBD1 (5 bases). Trimming left V 2 bases short and J 6 bases short, with 7 bases between. The CDR3 extends over 12 amino acids. Germline V gives CDR1 SEHNR, CDR2 FQNEAQ (reference sequence). CDR3 sequence: CASSLQGDGYTF. The CDR3 DNA follows: TGTGCCAGCAGCTTACAGGGAGATGGCTACACCTTC. Combining the CDR3 with reference TRBV7-9 and TRBJ1-2 gives the whole variable domain DTGVSQNPRHKITKRGQNVTFRCDPISEHNRLYWYRQTLGQGPEFLTYFQNEAQLEKSRLLSDRFSAERPKGSFSTLEIQRTEQGDSAMYLCASSLQGDGYTFGSGTRLTVV.

Only a few counts were recorded for this clonotype. V usage is TRBV7-2 and J usage is TRBJ2-1, with 15 bases that match TRBD2. CDR3 size: 15 residues. The trim removed 4 bases at V and 12 bases at J, leaving 7 bases unmatched. CDR1 SGHTA and CDR2 FQGNSA come from the germline V gene. In nucleotides, the CDR3 is TGTGCCAGCAGCTACGGGACTAGCGGGGGGTTAAGGCAGTTCTTC. This encodes CASSYGTSGGLRQFF.

The table lists this clonotype with a few counts. J is TRBJ1-1 and V is TRBV9; TRBD1 aligns across 7 bases. Germline V gene data show CDR1 as SGDLS and CDR2 as YYNGEE. The CDR3 length is 16 residues. The ends lost 0 bases at V and 1 base at J; junction bases unmatched: 6. The CDR3: CASSVGAGQSNTEAFF. The CDR3, as DNA: TGTGCCAGCAGCGTAGGGGCGGGACAGTCGAACACTGAAGCTTTCTTT.

The rearrangement joins TRBV28 to TRBJ2-7; 7 nucleotides match TRBD1. This CDR3 comprises 12 residues. The germline gives CDR1 MDHEN, CDR2 SYDVKM. After removal of 3 bases from V and 6 bases from J, the junction contained 2 bases not matched to a gene. The CDR3 DNA reads TGTGCCAGCAGTTTTTCAGGGGGCGAGCAGTACGTC. This codes for CASSFSGGEQYV.

The table lists this clonotype with a few counts. The V gene is TRBV7-2, the J gene TRBJ2-1, with 7 nucleotides matching TRBD1. The ends lost 5 bases at V and 3 bases at J; junction bases unmatched: 7. The CDR3 length is 15 residues. Looked up from germline, CDR1 is SGHTA and CDR2 is FQGNSA. CDR3 in DNA: TGTGCCAGCAGCATGACAGGGTCGGTCTACAATGAGCAGTTCTTC. This gives the protein CASSMTGSVYNEQFF. Full variable domain (rest looked up from reference TRBV7-2 and TRBJ2-1): GAGVSQSPSNKVTEKGKDVELRCDPISGHTALYWYRQSLGQGLEFLIYFQGNSAPDKSGLPSDRFSAERTGGSVSTLTIQRTQQEDSAVYLCASSMTGSVYNEQFFGPGTRLTVL.